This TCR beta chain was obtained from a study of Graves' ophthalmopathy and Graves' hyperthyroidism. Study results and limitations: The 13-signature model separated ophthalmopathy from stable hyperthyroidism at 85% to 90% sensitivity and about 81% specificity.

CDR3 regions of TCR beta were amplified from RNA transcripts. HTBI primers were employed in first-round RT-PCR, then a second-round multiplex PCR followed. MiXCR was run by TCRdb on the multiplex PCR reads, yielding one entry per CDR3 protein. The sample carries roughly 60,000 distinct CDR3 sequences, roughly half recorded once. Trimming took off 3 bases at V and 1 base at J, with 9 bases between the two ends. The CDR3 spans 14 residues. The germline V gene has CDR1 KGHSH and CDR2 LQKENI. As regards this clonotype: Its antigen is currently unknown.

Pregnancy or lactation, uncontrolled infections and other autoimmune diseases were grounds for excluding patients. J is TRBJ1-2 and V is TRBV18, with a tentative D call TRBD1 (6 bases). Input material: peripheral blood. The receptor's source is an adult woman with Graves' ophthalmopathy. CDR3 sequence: CASSPGRGNYGYTF. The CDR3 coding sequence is TGTGCCAGCTCACCGGGCAGGGGTAACTATGGCTACACCTTC.